The rows below give T cell receptor beta chains drawn from one sample of a study of control samples from healthy donors and cancer patients. The data were produced by immunoSEQ multiplex PCR, yet TCRdb's version contains in-frame clones alone and is incomplete. This table holds over 90,000 clones, around 90% found once. Sequencing was carried out using blood. The receptor source for this set is a woman aged 18-29 years in good health. Both conserved end residues are part of each CDR3. Fields, in order: V gene, J gene, CDR3 protein.

TRBV27	TRBJ2-1	CASSLKRDSNEQFF
TRBV28	TRBJ1-4	CASSYPVGQGSLKEKLFF
TRBV18	TRBJ1-3	CASSPYSGNTIYF
TRBV27	TRBJ1-2	CASSLSIGSLYGYTF
TRBV5-5	TRBJ2-7	CASSLDRPYEQYF
TRBV29-1	TRBJ1-1	CSVEEWGINTEAFF
TRBV7-2	TRBJ2-6	CASSILRGANVLTF
TRBV6-4	TRBJ2-7	CASRETGGLFYEQYF
TRBV10-1	TRBJ2-3	CASSEKRSTDTQYF
TRBV10-3	TRBJ1-6	CAISLTGGDSPLHF
TRBV10-1	TRBJ2-3	CASSDYGGTFTDTQYF
TRBV4-1	TRBJ2-1	CASSQVPSGGFMLSYNEQFF
TRBV5-6	TRBJ1-2	CASSLIGREGYTF
TRBV2	TRBJ2-3	CASRGLAQSTDTQYF
TRBV4-1	TRBJ2-1	CASSQVWGVEFNEQFF
TRBV30	TRBJ1-4	CAWSVERNEKLFF
TRBV3-1/TRBV3-2	TRBJ2-1	CASSYFPGLAHDNEQFF
TRBV9	TRBJ2-1	CASSVGDRGSTEQFF
TRBV21-1	TRBJ2-7	CASSKMGWRQGTYEQYF
TRBV5-1	TRBJ2-7	CASSPQPGPQGSYEQYF
TRBV7-9	TRBJ2-7	CASSYKVQIYEQYF
TRBV6-8	TRBJ2-7	CASTIPNEARDCEQYF
TRBV24-1	TRBJ1-5	CATSVGLSNQPQHF
TRBV7-3	TRBJ1-1	CASSLKSRTKLNTEAFF
TRBV6-5	TRBJ1-3	CASSYSGGSGNTIYF
TRBV19	TRBJ1-2	CASSSAGGVYGYTF
TRBV13	TRBJ1-2	CASSPLTGRGYGYTF
TRBV7-9	TRBJ2-1	CASSLAAGGYNEQFF
TRBV29-1	TRBJ1-1	CSVALGTGFSEAFF
TRBV18	TRBJ2-1	CASSDLQGASLVEQFF
TRBV28	TRBJ1-1	CASSLWGTANTEAFF
TRBV11-2	TRBJ2-2	CASSSPGGRRSTGELFF
TRBV10-1	TRBJ2-1	CASAGDNEQFF
TRBV19	TRBJ1-2	CASGRTGLGYTF
TRBV6-5	TRBJ1-4	CASSSGQDEKLFF
TRBV19	TRBJ1-1	CASQQGYMNTEAFF
TRBV6-5	TRBJ1-1	CASSSPHNTEAFF
TRBV5-1	TRBJ2-2	CASRTGTTDTGELFF
TRBV4-3	TRBJ2-1	CASSQERHLNNEQFF
TRBV18	TRBJ1-2	CASSQGPNRNYGYTF
TRBV14	TRBJ1-1	CASSQDSRVNTEAFF
TRBV7-2	TRBJ2-1	CASSRTPPSGINNEQFF
TRBV7-6	TRBJ2-2	CASRGYTGELFF
TRBV19	TRBJ1-1	CASSIGGVLNTEAFF
TRBV24-1	TRBJ2-2	CATSDPYLNANTGELFF
TRBV2	TRBJ2-3	CASRRLAGSTDTQYF
TRBV15	TRBJ2-7	CATSRRDGSYEQYF
TRBV18	TRBJ2-7	CASSPPSAEGPYEQYF
TRBV6-5	TRBJ1-5	CASSIEVLVNQPQHF
TRBV13	TRBJ1-2	CASSPGQTSSRNYGYTF
TRBV6-2/TRBV6-3	TRBJ1-5	CASSVGGPQHF
TRBV18	TRBJ2-7	CASSVVGNEQYF
TRBV27	TRBJ2-7	CASSFLAGGTYEQYF
TRBV12-3/TRBV12-4	TRBJ1-2	CASSLVPFYGYTF
TRBV3-1/TRBV3-2	TRBJ2-3	CASSPGLAGVSDTQYF